These T cell receptor beta chains were read from a single sample in a study of human thymus T cells. Using immunoSEQ multiplex PCR, the repertoire was profiled, and TCRdb retains in-frame clones only, with some absent. The data hold about 130,000 clones, with over 85% observed a single time. Sample: thymus tissue. Source of these receptors: a boy in the first two years of life with a congenital heart defect but otherwise immunologically healthy. CDR3s include the opening cysteine and the closing phenylalanine or tryptophan. Each record gives: J gene, V gene, clone size, D gene, CDR3 DNA, CDR3 protein. A D gene is named only where the DNA matches it firmly. Not all rows give a size; the values are once, few, many and, for expanded clones, a class.

J: TRBJ2-7; V: TRBV4-1; size: few; D: NA; DNA: TGCGCCAGCAGCCAAGGCCCGGGACTCTACGAGCAGTACTTC; CDR3: CASSQGPGLYEQYF
J: TRBJ2-5; V: TRBV7-2; size: NA; D: NA; DNA: TGTGCCAGCAGCTCAGGGTTCCAAGAGACCCAGTACTTC; CDR3: CASSSGFQETQYF
J: TRBJ2-5; V: TRBV4-1; size: NA; D: NA; DNA: TGCGCCAGCAGCCTCCTAACAACGCCAAAAGAGACCCAGTACTTC; CDR3: CASSLLTTPKETQYF
J: TRBJ2-1; V: TRBV4-2; size: NA; D: NA; DNA: TGTGCCAGCAGCCAATCGGTCTACAATGAGCAGTTCTTC; CDR3: CASSQSVYNEQFF
J: TRBJ1-1; V: TRBV9; size: NA; D: TRBD1; DNA: TGTGCCAGCAGTCACAGGGGGGGCACTGAAGCTTTCTTT; CDR3: CASSHRGGTEAFF
J: TRBJ1-1; V: TRBV5-1; size: NA; D: NA; DNA: TGCGCCAGCAGTTGGGATCAGGGGCTGAACACTGAAGCTTTCTTT; CDR3: CASSWDQGLNTEAFF
J: TRBJ2-7; V: TRBV28; size: once; D: TRBD2; DNA: TGTGCCAGCAGTTTACTCACTATAGCGGGGAGCCCCTACGAGCAGTACTTC; CDR3: CASSLLTIAGSPYEQYF
J: TRBJ1-1; V: TRBV27; size: NA; D: NA; DNA: TGTGCCAGCAGTTCCGGACCGGTGAACACTGAAGCTTTCTTT; CDR3: CASSSGPVNTEAFF
J: TRBJ1-1; V: TRBV5-5; size: NA; D: TRBD1; DNA: TGTGCCAGCAGCTCCAGGGACAGCCTGGGTGAAGCTTTCTTT; CDR3: CASSSRDSLGEAFF
J: TRBJ2-1; V: TRBV5-4; size: NA; D: NA; DNA: TGTGCCAGCAGCCCCCCCGGGGGGCAGTTAAATGAGCAGTTCTTC; CDR3: CASSPPGGQLNEQFF
J: TRBJ2-7; V: TRBV28; size: NA; D: NA; DNA: TGTGCCAGCAGTTCACCGGGAGTCTACGAGCAGTACTTC; CDR3: CASSSPGVYEQYF
J: TRBJ1-4; V: TRBV6-5; size: NA; D: NA; DNA: TGTGCCAGCAGTTACGTACAGGATGAAAAACTGTTTTTT; CDR3: CASSYVQDEKLFF
J: TRBJ2-3; V: TRBV11-2; size: NA; D: NA; DNA: TGTGCCAGCAGCTCCCGAGGCGTGGGGGGTTTGACAGATACGCAGTATTTT; CDR3: CASSSRGVGGLTDTQYF
J: TRBJ2-7; V: TRBV28; size: NA; D: NA; DNA: TGTGCCAGCAGTGGGTTACTGCGCCAAAAAGCGAATAGGACAGTATACGAGCAGTACTTC; CDR3: CASSGLLRQKANRTVYEQYF
J: TRBJ2-7; V: TRBV6-5; size: NA; D: TRBD2; DNA: TGTGCCAGCAGCCATGGACTAGCGGGGGTATACGAGCAGTACTTC; CDR3: CASSHGLAGVYEQYF
J: TRBJ2-7; V: TRBV5-3; size: NA; D: NA; DNA: TGTGCCAGAAGCTTGGGGAAGGACGAGCAGTACTTC; CDR3: CARSLGKDEQYF
J: TRBJ1-1; V: TRBV5-1; size: NA; D: NA; DNA: TGCGCCAGCAGCCCTGGAGGACTCGGGAGAATGAACACTGAAGCTTTCTTT; CDR3: CASSPGGLGRMNTEAFF
J: TRBJ1-6; V: TRBV9; size: once; D: NA; DNA: TGTGCCAGCAGCGTAGGTTCCTATAATTCACCCCTCCACTTT; CDR3: CASSVGSYNSPLHF
J: TRBJ1-2; V: TRBV5-6; size: NA; D: NA; DNA: TGTGCCAGCAGCTTTAAGGCCAGGGTGGCAGCCCCTCTCTATGGCTACACCTTC; CDR3: CASSFKARVAAPLYGYTF
J: TRBJ1-5; V: TRBV27; size: NA; D: NA; DNA: TGTGCCAGCAGAGTAAGCCAGGAGGCGGATCAGCCCCAGCATTTT; CDR3: CASRVSQEADQPQHF
J: TRBJ2-5; V: TRBV4-1; size: NA; D: NA; DNA: TGCGCCAGCAGCCACCAGGGAGGTGAAGAGACCCAGTACTTC; CDR3: CASSHQGGEETQYF
J: TRBJ2-7; V: TRBV6-1; size: NA; D: NA; DNA: TGTGCCAGCAGTGAGTCCAACATAGCCCACGAGCAGTACTTC; CDR3: CASSESNIAHEQYF
J: TRBJ1-3; V: TRBV9; size: NA; D: NA; DNA: TGTGCCAGCAGCGCTCCCGCGGGGCAGGGGAACTCTGGAAACACCATATATTTT; CDR3: CASSAPAGQGNSGNTIYF
J: TRBJ2-2; V: TRBV7-9; size: NA; D: NA; DNA: TGTGCCAGCAGCTTAGCAGGGACCGGGGAGCTGTTTTTT; CDR3: CASSLAGTGELFF
J: TRBJ2-3; V: TRBV2; size: NA; D: TRBD2; DNA: TGTGCCAGCAGTGATAGCGGGGGGGGCACAGATACGCAGTATTTT; CDR3: CASSDSGGGTDTQYF
J: TRBJ2-6; V: TRBV30; size: NA; D: NA; DNA: TGTGCCTGGAAGAGCTCTGGGGCCAACGTCCTGACTTTC; CDR3: CAWKSSGANVLTF
J: TRBJ2-5; V: TRBV25-1; size: NA; D: NA; DNA: TGTGCCAGCAGTTCCGGACTGGACGAAGAGACCCAGTACTTC; CDR3: CASSSGLDEETQYF
J: TRBJ2-7; V: TRBV2; size: NA; D: TRBD1; DNA: TGTGCCAGCAGTCCGGGACAGGGGAACCACGAGCAGTACTTC; CDR3: CASSPGQGNHEQYF
J: TRBJ2-5; V: TRBV4-3; size: NA; D: NA; DNA: TGCGCCAGCAGCCAAGGGCCCGGACGGCGGGCTCCGTACTTC; CDR3: CASSQGPGRRAPYF
J: TRBJ1-5; V: TRBV10-3; size: NA; D: TRBD1; DNA: TGTGCCATCAGTGATGGGGCAGGGGGCGCGAGCAATCAGCCCCAGCATTTT; CDR3: CAISDGAGGASNQPQHF
J: TRBJ1-5; V: TRBV15; size: NA; D: NA; DNA: TGTGCCACCAGCAGAGATACGGCAGGGGATATCAAGCCCCAGCATTTT; CDR3: CATSRDTAGDIKPQHF
J: TRBJ2-1; V: TRBV4-3; size: NA; D: NA; DNA: TGCGCCAGCAGCCAAGATAGGACGGCCAGTGGAGACAATGAGCAGTTCTTC; CDR3: CASSQDRTASGDNEQFF
J: TRBJ1-5; V: TRBV5-5; size: NA; D: NA; DNA: TGTGCCAGCAGCTTATACTTCGGCCTCAATCAGCCCCAGCATTTT; CDR3: CASSLYFGLNQPQHF
J: TRBJ2-5; V: TRBV7-6; size: NA; D: TRBD1; DNA: TGTGCCAGCAGCTTTGGGACAGGTACACAAGAGACCCAGTACTTC; CDR3: CASSFGTGTQETQYF
J: TRBJ2-3; V: TRBV7-3; size: NA; D: NA; DNA: TGTGCCAGCAGCTTAACCCGACTGAGCACAGATACGCAGTATTTT; CDR3: CASSLTRLSTDTQYF
J: TRBJ2-4; V: TRBV5-1; size: NA; D: NA; DNA: TGCGCCAGCAGCTTGGCCGGATTAGCCAAAAACATTCAGTACTTC; CDR3: CASSLAGLAKNIQYF
J: TRBJ1-2; V: TRBV7-3; size: NA; D: TRBD1; DNA: TGTGCCAGCAGCTTAGAACCGGGACAGTCTAACTATGGCTACACCTTC; CDR3: CASSLEPGQSNYGYTF
J: TRBJ2-6; V: TRBV7-9; size: NA; D: TRBD2; DNA: TGTGCCAGCAGCTTAGCAGCGGGGGCATCTGGGGCCAACGTCCTGACTTTC; CDR3: CASSLAAGASGANVLTF
J: TRBJ1-5; V: TRBV19; size: NA; D: NA; DNA: TGTGCCAGTAGTATAGCGGCAGGGGACCCGTGGAATCAGCCCCAGCATTTT; CDR3: CASSIAAGDPWNQPQHF
J: TRBJ1-1; V: TRBV7-2; size: NA; D: NA; DNA: TGTGCCAGCAGCCCGCTCTCCCCGGGGATACTCCCTGAAGCTTTCTTT; CDR3: CASSPLSPGILPEAFF
J: TRBJ2-1; V: TRBV18; size: NA; D: NA; DNA: TGTGCCAGCTCGCTACCTAGCGCCTTGGTCTACAATGAGCAGTTCTTC; CDR3: CASSLPSALVYNEQFF
J: TRBJ2-5; V: TRBV11-2; size: NA; D: NA; DNA: TGTGCCAGCAGCGAAACGCGGGGCCTACAAGAGACCCAGTACTTC; CDR3: CASSETRGLQETQYF
J: TRBJ2-5; V: TRBV28; size: NA; D: TRBD2; DNA: TGTGCCAGCAGTTTTAGCGGGGGGGCCGGGGAGACCCAGTACTTC; CDR3: CASSFSGGAGETQYF
J: TRBJ2-5; V: TRBV7-2; size: NA; D: NA; DNA: TGTGCCAGCAGCTTATCCCCGTCGGTCGAGACCCAGTACTTC; CDR3: CASSLSPSVETQYF
J: TRBJ2-2; V: TRBV7-9; size: NA; D: NA; DNA: TGTGCCAGCAGCTTAGTGGCAGGAAGACCCGGGGAGCTGTTTTTT; CDR3: CASSLVAGRPGELFF
J: TRBJ2-1; V: TRBV9; size: NA; D: TRBD2; DNA: TGTGCCAGCAGCGTAAAGGGTAGCGGGGGCGATGAGCAGTTCTTC; CDR3: CASSVKGSGGDEQFF
J: TRBJ1-1; V: TRBV27; size: NA; D: NA; DNA: TGTGCCAGCAGGGAGAGGGGAAACAAGCCGAACACTGAAGCTTTCTTT; CDR3: CASRERGNKPNTEAFF
J: TRBJ1-4; V: TRBV2; size: NA; D: NA; DNA: TGTGCCAGCACTCGTCGTTTGTTGGTCAGCGAGGAAAAACTGTTTTTT; CDR3: CASTRRLLVSEEKLFF
J: TRBJ1-1; V: TRBV14; size: NA; D: TRBD1; DNA: TGTGCCAGCAGCCAACACGGTGGGACAGTGAACACTGAAGCTTTCTTT; CDR3: CASSQHGGTVNTEAFF
J: TRBJ1-5; V: TRBV15; size: few; D: TRBD1; DNA: TGTGCCACCAGGCGCACAGGGGTTGGGCAGCCCCAGCATTTT; CDR3: CATRRTGVGQPQHF
J: TRBJ1-2; V: TRBV25-1; size: once; D: NA; DNA: TGTGCCAGCAGTGATACAGGGCGCCATGGCTACACCTTC; CDR3: CASSDTGRHGYTF
J: TRBJ1-4; V: TRBV4-3; size: NA; D: TRBD1; DNA: TGCGCCAGCAGCCGATGGACAGGGGGCTTAGAAAAACTGTTTTTT; CDR3: CASSRWTGGLEKLFF
J: TRBJ1-5; V: TRBV7-9; size: NA; D: NA; DNA: TGTGCCAGCAGCCCCTACGCGGGGGTCAATAGCAATCAGCCCCAGCATTTT; CDR3: CASSPYAGVNSNQPQHF
J: TRBJ2-7; V: TRBV4-1; size: once; D: NA; DNA: TGCGCCAGCAGCCAAGCCTCTCTCGGGGTAACGCACCGATACGAGCAGTACTTC; CDR3: CASSQASLGVTHRYEQYF
J: TRBJ1-1; V: TRBV6-5; size: NA; D: NA; DNA: TGTGCCAGCAGTTACGATGAAGCTTTCTTT; CDR3: CASSYDEAFF
J: TRBJ1-1; V: TRBV20-1; size: NA; D: NA; DNA: TGCAGTGCTAGTCGCAACACTGAAGCTTTCTTT; CDR3: CSASRNTEAFF
J: TRBJ1-5; V: TRBV19; size: NA; D: NA; DNA: TGTGCCAGTAGTCCGATGGACAAGAGCAATCAGCCCCAGCATTTT; CDR3: CASSPMDKSNQPQHF
J: TRBJ1-1; V: TRBV5-1; size: NA; D: TRBD1; DNA: TGCGCCAGCTCCGACAGGGGGCCTGAGGGCACTGAAGCTTTCTTT; CDR3: CASSDRGPEGTEAFF
J: TRBJ2-1; V: TRBV28; size: NA; D: TRBD2; DNA: TGTGCCAGCACCCTCGGCCTAGCGGGGGTTACGACAATAATTTCTCACTCCTACAATGAGCAGTTCTTC; CDR3: CASTLGLAGVTTIISHSYNEQFF
J: TRBJ1-6; V: TRBV30; size: NA; D: NA; DNA: TGTGCCTGGAGTGTATGCAGGCCGATGAGCTCCTATAATTCACCCCTCCACTTT; CDR3: CAWSVCRPMSSYNSPLHF